The 30 T cell receptor beta chains below come from one sample, sequenced in a study of sequential checkpoint blockade in melanoma. The sample's treatment: randomized to nivolumab then ipilimumab (arm A) or the reverse (arm B). Assay: immunoSEQ multiplex PCR; the TCRdb copy retains only in-frame clones and omits some. This table has 5,200 or so clones, 60% to 80% appearing once. This sample comprised CD8+ T cells sorted from blood (inferred from file names), obtained from a patient given nivolumab and ipilimumab in sequence. Receptors were obtained from a human donor with melanoma.

The chain carries TRBV7-9 and TRBJ2-2; TRBD1 aligns across 9 bases. CDR3 length: 16 amino acids. Trimming at V came to 1 base and at J to 4 bases, leaving 4 bases not matched to a gene. CDR1 and CDR2 from the germline V gene are SEHNR and FQNEAQ (reference sequence). In DNA form, the CDR3 reads TGTGCCAGCAGCTTAGGAGGGACAGGGCCCACCGGGGAGCTGTTTTTT. Protein product: CASSLGGTGPTGELFF.

V and J are TRBV7-9 and TRBJ2-5; weak D call: TRBD1 (5 bases). Deletions cut 5 bases from V and 5 bases from J, with 12 bases between. This CDR3 region has 13 residues. The germline CDR1 and CDR2 sequences are SEHNR and FQNEAQ (reference sequence). DNA of the CDR3: TGTGCCAGCAGCCCCCAGGGTTGGGAGACCCAGTACTTC. Translated: CASSPQGWETQYF.

The chain joins TRBV9 to TRBJ1-4, with 7 bases matching TRBD1. Germline trimming cut 4 bases from V and 4 bases from J; bases unmatched to any gene: 10. CDR1 and CDR2 from the germline V gene are SGDLS and YYNGEE. The CDR3 is 16 residues long. CDR3 sequence: CASSKEDRRINEKLFF. Here the CDR3 DNA reads TGTGCCAGCAGCAAAGAGGACAGGAGAATTAATGAAAAACTGTTTTTT.

This clone was recorded once. The chain couples TRBV9 to TRBJ2-6, with a weak D call TRBD1 (5 bases). V was trimmed by 4 bases and J by 0 bases, leaving 11 bases between them. This CDR3 contains 16 residues. The germline V gene has CDR1 SGDLS and CDR2 YYNGEE. The CDR3 bases are TGTGCCAGCAGCCGACAGCGTGGCTCTGGGGCCAACGTCCTGACTTTC. It codes for CASSRQRGSGANVLTF. Combining the CDR3 with reference TRBV9 and TRBJ2-6 gives the whole variable domain DSGVTQTPKHLITATGQRVTLRCSPRSGDLSVYWYQQSLDQGLQFLIQYYNGEERAKGNILERFSAQQFPDLHSELNLSSLELGDSALYFCASSRQRGSGANVLTFGAGSRLTVL.

The chain links TRBV9 to TRBJ2-5; 10 bases map to TRBD2. Trimming at V came to 6 bases and at J to 5 bases, leaving 13 bases not matched to a gene. CDR3 length: 16 amino acids. Germline loops: CDR1 SGDLS, CDR2 YYNGEE. In nucleotides, the CDR3 is TGTGCCAGCAAGCCCGGGGCTAGCGGGGGTTTGGAGACCCAGTACTTC. Amino acids: CASKPGASGGLETQYF.

This clone has a handful of counts. The chain links TRBV27 to TRBJ1-5; 8 nucleotides align to TRBD1. J gave up 2 bases and V 4 bases, and 7 bases lay outside the gene matches. Looked up from germline, CDR1 is MNHEY and CDR2 is SMNVEV (reference sequence). The CDR3 runs to 16 residues. CDR3 nucleotides: TGTGCCAGCAGTTCCTTGGACAGGGTCGGCAATCAGCCCCAGCATTTT. Translation gives CASSSLDRVGNQPQHF.

This clone was observed a handful of times. The gene calls are TRBV29-1 and TRBJ2-7; D might be TRBD1 (6 bases). V lost 7 bases and J 6 bases, leaving 16 bases between the germline ends. Germline lookup yields CDR1 SQVTM and CDR2 ANQGSEA. The CDR3 is made up of 12 amino acids. The CDR3, as DNA: TGCAGCGCCGGGACACTAAGTGGCGAGCAGTACTTC. This gives the protein CSAGTLSGEQYF.

The chain recombines TRBV27 with TRBJ1-5; 9 bases are a match to TRBD1. Trimming took 6 bases from V and 5 from J; bases not matched to a gene: 5. This CDR3 has 14 residues. Germline-derived CDR1 and CDR2 are MNHEY and SMNVEV (reference sequence). CDR3 region: CASSPRDRDQPQHF. For the CDR3, the DNA is TGTGCCAGCAGCCCCCGGGACAGGGATCAGCCCCAGCATTTT.

The rearrangement uses TRBV5-1 and TRBJ1-1; D perhaps matches TRBD1 (5 bases). Deletions cut 0 bases from V and 1 base from J, with 7 bases between. The CDR3 extends over 14 amino acids. CDR1 is SGHRS and CDR2 is YFSETQ in the germline V gene. The CDR3 nucleotides are TGCGCCAGCAGCTTGGCCACAGGGAACACTGAAGCTTTCTTT. This translates into CASSLATGNTEAFF.

This clone was seen a few times. The V gene is TRBV28, the J gene TRBJ2-7, with a tentative D call TRBD1 (6 bases). The CDR3 has 15 amino acids. The V gene's germline CDR1 is MDHEN and CDR2 SYDVKM. The V end lost 6 bases, the J end lost 0 bases, and 15 bases lay between the germline ends. CDR3 sequence: CASSTRTVSSYEQYF. The CDR3 DNA is TGTGCCAGCAGCACCCGGACAGTTAGCTCCTACGAGCAGTACTTC.

V and J are TRBV27 and TRBJ2-7; possibly TRBD1 for D (5 bases). The CDR3 covers 13 residues. V was shortened by 5 bases and J by 7 bases, with 15 bases between the two germline ends. Germline V CDR1 and CDR2: MNHEY, SMNVEV (reference sequence). The CDR3 DNA reads as TGTGCCAGCAGTCTCCGACAGACGGTGGAGCAGTACTTC. It codes for CASSLRQTVEQYF.

The V call is TRBV4-3, the J call TRBJ1-6, with TRBD1 matching 7 bases. This CDR3 is built from 14 residues. V lost 6 bases and J lost 7; bases outside the gene matches: 6. Germline CDR1 LGHNA, CDR2 YSLEER. The CDR3 protein is CASSRTGVNSPLHF. DNA for the CDR3: TGCGCCAGCAGTCGCACAGGGGTCAATTCACCCCTCCACTTT.

The chain employs TRBV4-2 and TRBJ1-1; D is possibly TRBD1 (6 bases). The germline V gene has CDR1 LGHNA and CDR2 YNFKEQ. The CDR3 covers 17 residues. V lost 1 base, J lost 4 bases, and 19 bases lay in between. CDR3 sequence (DNA): TGTGCCAGCAGCCAAGCTGTAGGGGGGGCAGGGATCACTGAAGCTTTCTTT. Translated, it gives CASSQAVGGAGITEAFF.

This chain connects TRBV7-8 to TRBJ1-4; the D gene is possibly TRBD1 (6 bases). Germline CDR1 reads SGHVS; CDR2 reads FQNEAQ. The CDR3 loop spans 14 amino acids. The V end lost 5 bases, the J end lost 4 bases, and 11 bases lay between the germline ends. The CDR3 nucleotides read TGTGCCAGCAGCCTTACAGGGATTAATGAAAAACTGTTTTTT. Translating gives CASSLTGINEKLFF.

This clone showed up just a few times. The chain links TRBV19 to TRBJ2-1; 13 bases match TRBD2. CDR3 length equals 15 residues. The germline gives CDR1 LNHDA, CDR2 SQIVND (reference sequence). V was clipped by 3 bases and J by 8 bases; unmatched bases: 4. CDR3 region: CASSIWTSGGDEQFF. CDR3 in DNA: TGTGCCAGTAGTATCTGGACTAGCGGGGGCGATGAGCAGTTCTTC.

The genes are TRBV27 and TRBJ1-5; 8 bases map to TRBD1. CDR3 length: 15 amino acids. The germline V gene has CDR1 MNHEY and CDR2 SMNVEV (reference sequence). The V segment lost 6 bases and the J segment 2 bases; nucleotides outside the gene matches: 6. The CDR3 sequence is CASSPVTGGNQPQHF. The DNA for the CDR3 is TGTGCCAGCAGCCCGGTGACAGGGGGCAATCAGCCCCAGCATTTT.

This clone appeared once. CDR3: CATSRQDRPQETQYF. CDR3 DNA sequence: TGTGCCACCAGCAGACAGGACAGGCCCCAAGAGACCCAGTACTTC. The V call is TRBV15, the J call TRBJ2-5; TRBD1 matches at 7 bases. Germline V gives CDR1 LNHNV, CDR2 YYDKDF (reference sequence). V lost 2 bases and J lost 1; bases outside the gene matches: 4. The CDR3 covers 15 residues.

The V and J genes are TRBV5-8 and TRBJ1-5; TRBD1 agrees at 7 bases. V lost 4 bases, J lost 4 bases, and 5 bases stayed unmatched. The CDR3 spans 14 residues. Germline V gene lookup returns CDR1 SGHTS and CDR2 YDEGEE. This chain's CDR3 is CASSPDRENQPQHF. The CDR3 DNA is TGTGCCAGCAGCCCAGACAGGGAGAATCAGCCCCAGCATTTT.

J is TRBJ2-2 and V is TRBV4-3, with D maybe TRBD1 (6 bases). V dropped 5 bases and J dropped 0 bases, with 10 bases sitting between them. Germline CDR1 reads LGHNA; CDR2 reads YSLEER. This CDR3 comprises 15 residues. As DNA, the CDR3 is TGCGCCAGCAGCTCTCGGACAGCGAACACCGGGGAGCTGTTTTTT. The encoded protein is CASSSRTANTGELFF.

This clone was detected a few times. V is TRBV7-9 and J is TRBJ2-7, with TRBD1 matching 11 bases. The CDR3 runs 15 residues. Germline V CDR1 and CDR2: SEHNR, FQNEAQ (reference sequence). The ends lost 4 bases at V and 3 bases at J; junction bases unmatched: 5. The CDR3 nucleotides are TGTGCCAGCAGCTACGCCGGGACAGGGGGCTACGAGCAGTACTTC. This gives the protein CASSYAGTGGYEQYF.

The chain recombines TRBV28 with TRBJ2-7; 7 nucleotides match TRBD1. This CDR3 spans 16 amino acids. Germline CDR1 reads MDHEN; CDR2 reads SYDVKM. V lost 7 bases and J lost 2; bases outside the gene matches: 14. CDR3 sequence (DNA): TGTGCCAGCACCCTGGGGAGAGGGGGCCGAGCCTACGAGCAGTACTTC. Residues: CASTLGRGGRAYEQYF.

This clone was seen a few times. The chain carries TRBV4-3 and TRBJ2-7; the D gene is possibly TRBD1 (5 bases). Germline V gives CDR1 LGHNA, CDR2 YSLEER. V lost 0 bases to trimming and J lost 3 bases, with 9 bases between them. The CDR3 is made up of 14 amino acids. The CDR3 DNA reads as TGCGCCAGCAGCCAAGATGGACATGGCTACGAGCAGTACTTC. As protein: CASSQDGHGYEQYF.

This rearrangement joins TRBV7-8 to TRBJ2-3, with TRBD2 matching 12 bases. V trimming: 2 bases; J trimming: 3 bases; junction bases outside the gene matches: 0. Germline assignment: CDR1 SGHVS and CDR2 FQNEAQ. CDR3 length: 15 residues. The CDR3 here is CASSLLAGGTDTQYF. The CDR3 DNA is TGTGCCAGCAGCTTACTAGCGGGGGGGACAGATACGCAGTATTTT.

The genes are TRBV5-1 and TRBJ2-7, with D perhaps matching TRBD1 (5 bases). The CDR3 is made up of 14 amino acids. Germline lookup yields CDR1 SGHRS and CDR2 YFSETQ. Trimming removed 2 bases at V and 2 bases at J, with 11 bases between. CDR3 DNA sequence: TGCGCCAGCAGCTTAAAACAGGATACCTACGAGCAGTACTTC. This encodes CASSLKQDTYEQYF.

This sequence joins TRBV5-8 and TRBJ1-2; D unresolved. Germline CDR1 and CDR2: SGHTS and YDEGEE. This CDR3 is 12 amino acids long. V shed 10 bases and J shed 4 bases, with 14 bases lying between them. CDR3 loop: CASGEILYGYTF. CDR3 nucleotides: TGTGCCTCCGGAGAGATTCTCTATGGCTACACCTTC.

The V call is TRBV6-4, the J call TRBJ2-1; 9 positions match TRBD2. Germline CDR1 reads MRHNA; CDR2 reads SNTAGT. Trimming removed 0 bases from V and 7 bases from J; junction bases left unmatched: 16. CDR3 length: 19 residues. DNA of the CDR3: TGTGCCAGCAGTGACTCGAGAGCGGGGGGTACACCCAGCAAGAATGAGCAGTTCTTC. This codes for CASSDSRAGGTPSKNEQFF.

The V call is TRBV5-6, the J call TRBJ1-1; D is unresolved. With 0 bases removed from V and 0 bases from J, the gap between germline ends came to 15 bases. Germline CDR1 SGHDT, CDR2 YYEEEE. The CDR3 has 17 residues. The CDR3 sequence is CASSLAPLRGLNTEAFF. The CDR3 DNA is TGTGCCAGCAGCTTGGCCCCTTTGCGAGGGTTGAACACTGAAGCTTTCTTT. Using reference TRBV5-6 and TRBJ1-1 for the parts outside the CDR3, the full variable domain is DAGVTQSPTHLIKTRGQQVTLRCSPKSGHDTVSWYQQALGQGPQFIFQYYEEEERQRGNFPDRFSGHQFPNYSSELNVNALLLGDSALYLCASSLAPLRGLNTEAFFGQGTRLTVV.

This clone was recorded only once. CDR3 bases: TGCGCCAGCAGCTTGGCTCAGCGCCCCACCTACGAGCAGTACTTC. It translates to CASSLAQRPTYEQYF. This chain links TRBV5-1 with TRBJ2-7; D gene uncertain. CDR1 SGHRS and CDR2 YFSETQ come from the germline V gene. The CDR3 loop spans 15 amino acids. V was trimmed by 0 bases and J by 2 bases, leaving 12 bases between them.

V and J are TRBV18 and TRBJ1-4; weak D call: TRBD1 (6 bases). Per the germline V gene, CDR1 is KGHSH and CDR2 is LQKENI. Trimming stripped 3 bases from V and 0 bases from J, with 20 bases between. The CDR3 has 19 amino acids. Written as DNA, the CDR3 is TGTGCCAGCTCACCCGTACCACAACTAGGGGGAGCAACTAATGAAAAACTGTTTTTT. Translated, it gives CASSPVPQLGGATNEKLFF.

This rearrangement joins TRBV4-2 to TRBJ1-6; D is perhaps TRBD1 (5 bases). Trimming stripped 1 base from V and 10 bases from J, with 17 bases between. From germline, CDR1 is LGHNA and CDR2 YNFKEQ. The CDR3 consists of 16 residues. CDR3 sequence reads: CASSQGVGTLGSPLHF. CDR3 DNA sequence: TGTGCCAGCAGCCAAGGGGTCGGGACTTTGGGATCACCCCTCCACTTT.